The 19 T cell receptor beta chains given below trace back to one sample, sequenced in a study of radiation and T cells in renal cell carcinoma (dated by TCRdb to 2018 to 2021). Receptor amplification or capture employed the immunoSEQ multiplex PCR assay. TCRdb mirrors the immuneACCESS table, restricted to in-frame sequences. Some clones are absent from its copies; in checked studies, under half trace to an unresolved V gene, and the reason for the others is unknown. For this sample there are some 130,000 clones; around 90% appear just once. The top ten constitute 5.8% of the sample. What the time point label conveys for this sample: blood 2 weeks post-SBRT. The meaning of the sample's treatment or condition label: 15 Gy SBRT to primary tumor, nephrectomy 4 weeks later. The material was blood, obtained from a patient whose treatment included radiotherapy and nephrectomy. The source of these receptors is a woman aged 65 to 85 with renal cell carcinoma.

The CDR3 DNA sequence: TGCGCCAGCAGCTGGACAGTATCGGATGGCTACACCTTC. This sequence encodes CASSWTVSDGYTF. The genes are TRBV5-1 and TRBJ1-2; D possibly corresponds to TRBD1 (6 bases). The germline V gene has CDR1 SGHRS and CDR2 YFSETQ. CDR3 size: 13 residues. V was trimmed by 3 bases and J by 6 bases, leaving 12 bases between them.

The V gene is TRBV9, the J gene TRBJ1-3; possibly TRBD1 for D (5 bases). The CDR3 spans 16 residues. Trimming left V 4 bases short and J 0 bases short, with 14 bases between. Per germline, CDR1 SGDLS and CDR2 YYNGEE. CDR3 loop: CASSRDGPSSGNTIYF. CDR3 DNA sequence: TGTGCCAGCAGCCGGGACGGGCCTTCCTCTGGAAACACCATATATTTT.

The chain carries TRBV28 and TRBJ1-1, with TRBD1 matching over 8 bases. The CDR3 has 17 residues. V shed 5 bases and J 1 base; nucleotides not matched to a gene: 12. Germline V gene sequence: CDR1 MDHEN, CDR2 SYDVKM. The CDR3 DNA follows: TGTGCCAGCAGTCCACTTGTTCGGACAGGGACGAACACTGAAGCTTTCTTT. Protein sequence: CASSPLVRTGTNTEAFF.

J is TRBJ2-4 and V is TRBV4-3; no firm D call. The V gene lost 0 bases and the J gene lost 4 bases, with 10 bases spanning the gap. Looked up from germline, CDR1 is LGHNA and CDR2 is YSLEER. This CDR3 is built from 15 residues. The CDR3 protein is CASSQDRNLKNIQYF. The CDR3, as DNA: TGCGCCAGCAGCCAAGACCGAAACCTGAAAAACATTCAGTACTTC.

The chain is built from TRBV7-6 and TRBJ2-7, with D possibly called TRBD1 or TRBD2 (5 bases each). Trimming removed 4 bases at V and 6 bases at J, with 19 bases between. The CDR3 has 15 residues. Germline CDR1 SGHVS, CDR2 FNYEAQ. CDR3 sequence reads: CASSYNPGPSSEQYF. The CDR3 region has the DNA TGTGCCAGCAGCTACAATCCGGGACCCTCTTCCGAGCAGTACTTC.

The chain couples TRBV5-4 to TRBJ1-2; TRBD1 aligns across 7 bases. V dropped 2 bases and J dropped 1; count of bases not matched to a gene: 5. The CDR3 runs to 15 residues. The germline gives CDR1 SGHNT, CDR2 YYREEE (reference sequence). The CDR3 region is CASSFGTAFNYGYTF. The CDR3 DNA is TGTGCCAGCAGCTTCGGGACAGCCTTTAACTATGGCTACACCTTC. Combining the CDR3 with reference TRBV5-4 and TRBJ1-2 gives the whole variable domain ETGVTQSPTHLIKTRGQQVTLRCSSQSGHNTVSWYQQALGQGPQFIFQYYREEENGRGNFPPRFSGLQFPNYSSELNVNALELDDSALYLCASSFGTAFNYGYTFGSGTRLTVV.

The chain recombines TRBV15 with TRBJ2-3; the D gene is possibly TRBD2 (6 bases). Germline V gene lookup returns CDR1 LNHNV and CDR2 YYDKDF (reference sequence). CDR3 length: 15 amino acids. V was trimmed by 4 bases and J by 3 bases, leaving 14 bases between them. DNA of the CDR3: TGTGCCACCAGCATTAGACTAGACCGTACAGATACGCAGTATTTT. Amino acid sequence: CATSIRLDRTDTQYF.

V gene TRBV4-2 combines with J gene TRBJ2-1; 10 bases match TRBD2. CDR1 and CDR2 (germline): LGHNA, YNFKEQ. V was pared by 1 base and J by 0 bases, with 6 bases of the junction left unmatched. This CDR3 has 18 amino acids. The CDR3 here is CASSQVSSGGGSYNEQFF. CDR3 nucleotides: TGTGCCAGCAGCCAAGTTTCCAGCGGGGGGGGCTCCTACAATGAGCAGTTCTTC.

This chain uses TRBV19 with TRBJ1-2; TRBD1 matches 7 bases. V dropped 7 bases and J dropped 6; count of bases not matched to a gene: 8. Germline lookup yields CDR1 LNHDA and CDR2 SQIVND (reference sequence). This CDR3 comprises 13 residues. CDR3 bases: TGTGCCAGTATGCCACAGGGGAAGGATGGCTACACCTTC. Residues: CASMPQGKDGYTF.

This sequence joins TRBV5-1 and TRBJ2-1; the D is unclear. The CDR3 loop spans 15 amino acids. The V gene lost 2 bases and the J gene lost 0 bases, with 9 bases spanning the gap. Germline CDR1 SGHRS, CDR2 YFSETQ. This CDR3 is CASSFQTGSYNEQFF. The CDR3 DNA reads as TGCGCCAGCAGCTTCCAAACTGGCTCCTACAATGAGCAGTTCTTC.

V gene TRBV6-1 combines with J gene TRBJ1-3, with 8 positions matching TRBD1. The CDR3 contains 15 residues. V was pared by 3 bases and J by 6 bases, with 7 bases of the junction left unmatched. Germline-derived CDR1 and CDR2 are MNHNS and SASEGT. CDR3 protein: CASSEDRVWENTIYF. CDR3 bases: TGTGCCAGCAGTGAGGACAGGGTTTGGGAAAACACCATATATTTT.

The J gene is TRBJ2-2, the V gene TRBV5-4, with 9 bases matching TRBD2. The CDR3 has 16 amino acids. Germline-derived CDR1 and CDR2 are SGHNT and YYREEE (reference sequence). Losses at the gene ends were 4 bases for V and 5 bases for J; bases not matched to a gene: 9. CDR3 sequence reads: CASSGAGGARTGELFF. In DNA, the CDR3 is TGTGCCAGCAGCGGGGCGGGGGGGGCCCGGACCGGGGAGCTGTTTTTT.

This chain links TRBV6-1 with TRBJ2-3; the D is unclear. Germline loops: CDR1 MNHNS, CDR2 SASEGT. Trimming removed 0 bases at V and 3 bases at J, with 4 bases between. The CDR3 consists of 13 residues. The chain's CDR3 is CASSEALTDTQYF. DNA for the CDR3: TGTGCCAGCAGTGAAGCGCTGACAGATACGCAGTATTTT.

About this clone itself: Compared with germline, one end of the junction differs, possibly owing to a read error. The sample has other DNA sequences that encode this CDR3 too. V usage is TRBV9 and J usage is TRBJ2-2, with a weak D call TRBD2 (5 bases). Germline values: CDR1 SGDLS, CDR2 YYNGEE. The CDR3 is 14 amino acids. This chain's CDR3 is CASSDRRVPGELFF. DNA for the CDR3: TGTGCCAGCAGCGACAGACGGGTACCCGGGGAACTGTTTTTT.

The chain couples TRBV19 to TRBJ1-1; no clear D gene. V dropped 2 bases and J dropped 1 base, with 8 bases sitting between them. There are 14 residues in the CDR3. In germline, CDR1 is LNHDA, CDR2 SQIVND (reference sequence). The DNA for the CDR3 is TGTGCCAGTAGTATACGGAGTCCGAACACTGAAGCTTTCTTT. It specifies CASSIRSPNTEAFF.

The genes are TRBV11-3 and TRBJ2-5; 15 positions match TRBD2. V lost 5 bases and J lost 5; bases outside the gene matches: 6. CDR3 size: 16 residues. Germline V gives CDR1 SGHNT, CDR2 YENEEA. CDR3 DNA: TGTGCCAGCAGCCGGACTAGCGGGGGGGCAGGGGAGACCCAGTACTTC. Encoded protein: CASSRTSGGAGETQYF.

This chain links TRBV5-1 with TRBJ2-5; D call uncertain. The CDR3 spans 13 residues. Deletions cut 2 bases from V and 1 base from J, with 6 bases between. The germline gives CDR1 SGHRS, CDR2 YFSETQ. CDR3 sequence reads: CASSLGFQETQYF. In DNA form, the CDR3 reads TGCGCCAGCAGCTTAGGATTCCAAGAGACCCAGTACTTC.

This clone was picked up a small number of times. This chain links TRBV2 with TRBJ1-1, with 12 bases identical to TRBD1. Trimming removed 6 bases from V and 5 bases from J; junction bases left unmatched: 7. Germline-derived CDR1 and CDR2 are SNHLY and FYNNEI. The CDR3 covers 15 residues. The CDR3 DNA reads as TGTGCCAGCAGGGGGACAGGGGGCGCGGGAACTGAAGCTTTCTTT. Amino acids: CASRGTGGAGTEAFF.

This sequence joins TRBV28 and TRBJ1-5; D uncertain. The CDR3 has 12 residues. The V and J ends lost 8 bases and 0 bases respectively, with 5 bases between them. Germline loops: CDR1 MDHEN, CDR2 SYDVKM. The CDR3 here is CASQDSNQPQHF. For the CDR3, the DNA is TGTGCCAGCCAGGATAGCAATCAGCCCCAGCATTTT.